This T cell receptor beta chain originates from a study of CD8 T cells in Susac syndrome. Study information: Patients with Susac syndrome who were sequenced included more than five with active disease and eight in remission.

CD8+ and CD4+ blood T cells underwent TCR beta sequencing. The Susac syndrome patients fit the recently defined diagnostic criteria for definite or probable disease. J was trimmed by 2 bases and V by 3 bases; bases with no gene match: 8. Germline values: CDR1 SGHDT, CDR2 YYEEEE. CDR3 length: 18 residues. RNA amounts of 0.5 to 1 ug underwent reverse transcription with random hexamers. The authors amplified TCR beta CDR3 across 54 Vbeta and 13 Jbeta using immunoSEQ multiplex PCR. TCRdb ran MiXCR on the immunoSEQ multiplex PCR reads and lists one entry per CDR3 protein. The table shows under 200,000 distinct CDR3 sequences, with around 95% occurring only once.

The sample taken for sequencing was CD8+ T cells from PBMCs. The chain couples TRBV5-6 to TRBJ2-3; 14 nucleotides line up with TRBD2. The sequence was collected from a human donor with Susac syndrome. CDR3 amino acids: CASSSSGTSGGTTDTQYF. CDR3 DNA: TGTGCCAGCAGCTCGTCCGGGACTAGCGGGGGAACCACAGATACGCAGTATTTT.